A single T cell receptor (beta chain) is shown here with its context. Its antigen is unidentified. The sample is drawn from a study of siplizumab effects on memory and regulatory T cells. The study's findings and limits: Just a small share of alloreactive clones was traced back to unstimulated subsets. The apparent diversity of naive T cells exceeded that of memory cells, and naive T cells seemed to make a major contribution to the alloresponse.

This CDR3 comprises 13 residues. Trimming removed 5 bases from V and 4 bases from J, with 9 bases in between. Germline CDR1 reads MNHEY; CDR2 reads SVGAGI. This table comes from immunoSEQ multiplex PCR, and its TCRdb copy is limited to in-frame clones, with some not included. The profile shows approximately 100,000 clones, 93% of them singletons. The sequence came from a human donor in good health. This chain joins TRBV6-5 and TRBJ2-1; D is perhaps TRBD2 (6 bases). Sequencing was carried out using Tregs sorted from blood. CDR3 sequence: CASSPTRYNEQFF. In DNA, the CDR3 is TGTGCCAGCAGTCCGACTAGATACAATGAGCAGTTCTTC.